This TCR beta chain appears in the sequencing data of a study of beta chain features in type 1 diabetes. The investigators reverse transcribed all of the isolated RNA, so they sequenced expressed TCRB transcripts. TCRdb's copy holds only in-frame clones and misses some; the assay was immunoSEQ multiplex PCR. Among under 400,000 clones listed, around an eighth were seen once. This clone was observed a handful of times. The sample was naive CD4+ T cells from blood. This receptor was obtained from a man aged 18 to 29 in good health.

CDR3 bases: TGTGCCAGCAGCTCGCCAACAGGGGACAGTGAAAAACTGTTTTTT. As protein: CASSSPTGDSEKLFF. The chain carries TRBV7-9 and TRBJ1-4, with 7 positions matching TRBD1. V lost 4 bases to trimming and J lost 7 bases; unmatched junction nucleotides: 9. Germline lookup yields CDR1 SEHNR and CDR2 FQNEAQ (reference sequence). The CDR3 covers 15 residues.